This T cell receptor beta chain stems from a study of cytomegalovirus exposure and HLA in healthy donors listed by TCRdb under 2017. Background for the entire study: According to an earlier analysis of a few hundred of the donors, roughly 180 million T cells yielded some 120 million unique TCR beta sequences and about 300 Gb of sequence data. Donor age, sex, ethnicity and CMV serostatus were collected together with the repertoire data. Both class I and class II loci were covered by HLA typing, at four-digit resolution. In an earlier analysis of roughly 600 of the donors, high-throughput TCR beta sequencing was used to judge whether each TCR beta V gene segment behaved as functional or pseudogenic. An early release covering about 600 HLA-typed donors comprised about 300 gigabases of sequencing data and tens of millions of unique TCR sequences. Across under 500 genotyped donors of the cohort, an average of roughly 250,000 unique TCR beta nucleotide sequences per donor were sequenced, and approximately 17% of those sequences were non-productive. All discovery cohort repertoires had been generated on a single sequencing platform. Typing coverage differed by locus: A, B, C, DRB1 and DQB1 were typed in about 629-630 donors, DQA1 in about 500, DPA1 in over 600, and DPB1 in roughly 470. The study combined high-throughput TCR immunosequencing, statistical association of individual TCRs with disease status, and machine learning to predict cytomegalovirus infection status. A separate validation cohort of 100 to 150 different subjects was used in addition to the 666-subject first cohort. Genome-wide SNP genotypes for about 65% of the 666 donors were used in a later genetic analysis, which treated that subset as a discovery cohort. Four to six DR-DQ haplotypes were handled as single units for association and clustering, since linkage in the cohort was strong. The study aimed to test whether cataloging public T cell receptors could reveal signatures of past pathogen exposure. Rather than using new phenotypic data, the later analysis identified candidate immune exposures from TCR beta sequences and from how often those sequences occurred across donors. A later analysis re-examined previously published TCR beta repertoires from more than 600 donors and added high-resolution HLA genotyping to investigate patterns of TCR occurrence. Among the approximately 400 genotyped donors, around 81% belonged to the genetic ancestry cluster associated with self-reported Caucasian donors. The T cell repertoires of 550 to 850 subjects were profiled by immunosequencing and related to cytomegalovirus serostatus.

What the study reported, not specific to this receptor: Linkage disequilibrium might explain the correlated functional status among segregating V segments, but an unknown experimental factor could not be ruled out. According to the authors, the approach could potentially be generalized to other disease states and immunological phenotypes. A few of the identified cytomegalovirus-associated TCR beta chains were confirmed in vitro to be specific for cytomegalovirus antigens. Seventeen rarely observed V segments, including chromosome 9 orphons, were excluded from the earlier analysis of about 500 of the donors because counts were too low. Only TCR beta chains were sequenced in this cohort, and the absence of alpha or paired-chain data limited detectable features. Because HLA typing was missing for some donors at each locus, association tests included only the typed subset. The classifier was reported to diagnose cytomegalovirus status with high specificity and sensitivity in both the original cohort and the validation cohort. A further reported finding was that TCR beta sequences accurately predicted the HLA-A and HLA-B alleles for most subjects in the first cohort. When HLA alleles, especially DR and DQ, strongly co-occurred, TCR associations were difficult to assign to individual alleles. Some IMGT-functional V segments, including TRBV6-2 and TRBV6-3, could not be told apart with the 87-base-pair reads, so those segments were excluded. Sequencing depth was assumed to be roughly uniform across donors in the presence/absence analyses, though that assumption may not hold. In a later analysis, HLA-associated TCR beta chains showed more clonal expansion and lower generation probabilities than non-associated chains that were equally common. A total of 164 TCR beta chains were listed by the study as associated with cytomegalovirus. In a later analysis, several top co-occurrence clusters were reported to appear linked to parvovirus B19, influenza, CMV and Epstein-Barr virus. A later analysis found that TCR association rates varied across HLA loci, with DRB1 alleles showing the most associated TCRs and HLA-C alleles the fewest. V-gene and J-gene trimming of TCR beta chains was associated with a missense DCLRE1C variant in a later genetic analysis, and the association was replicated in an independent cohort. At a false discovery rate of 0.05, a later analysis linked around 17,000 TCR beta sequences to specific HLA alleles. A cluster of highly shared sequence variants was judged likely to represent a technical artifact of the sequencing pipeline. According to a later genetic analysis, donors in an Asian-associated ancestry cluster had fewer N-insertions in productive TCRs than the roughly 700-donor mean. The only immune exposure information available for the cohort was CMV serostatus. Most TCR sequences were seen in very few donors, while some public TCRs were found in many individuals. In an earlier analysis of around 600 of the donors, most TCR beta V segments appeared in productive rearrangements about 87% or about 30% of the time, broadly matching IMGT annotations. Most CMV-associated TCR beta chains appeared to be HLA-restricted in a later analysis, and the HLA associations seemed to be driven largely by CMV exposure.

CDR1 and CDR2 (GTSNPN, SVGIG) derive from the germline V gene (reference sequence). At the junction V is shortened by 5 bases and J by 5 bases, with 12 bases in between. Spanning cysteine to phenylalanine, the CDR3 consists of 12 amino acids. The CDR3 DNA has 36 bases and is translated from base 1. The cohort comprised some 730 healthy bone marrow donors. Cohort members were all nominally healthy when sampled, although unrecorded immune exposures were likely present. The donor was CMV seronegative and belonged to the group of 350 to 400 seronegative cohort members. Each donor provided a peripheral blood sample, and peripheral blood mononuclear cells were used for TCR beta sequencing. Genomic DNA extraction from the blood cell samples was performed with the Qiagen DNeasy Blood Extraction Kit. The library was built by means of the immunoSEQ multiplex PCR assay. The multiplex PCR relied on a mix of 60 forward primers for TCR Vbeta segments and 13 reverse primers for TCR Jbeta segments. Amplification of the CDR3 region of rearranged TCR beta genes was performed with a multiplex PCR assay on genomic DNA. The Illumina HiSeq System was used to sequence the amplified TCR beta libraries as 87-base-pair reads. For the original study's pipeline: Across the roughly 640 repertoires, a later analysis counted 80 million or so unique TCR beta chains, about 10 million of which were shared by at least two donors. To remove PCR and sequencing errors, raw reads were error-corrected and collapsed into unique sequences using a nearest-neighbor algorithm that merged closely related sequences. V, D and J gene segments were assigned by aligning CDR3 sequences to IMGT reference sequences. For a sequence to be retained, at least a six-nucleotide match to both a V gene segment and a J gene segment was required. Rearrangements were called productive when the CDR3 lacked stop codons and stayed in frame with V and J; all others were non-productive. Following IMGT convention, CDR3 was defined as the stretch from the second conserved V-encoded cysteine to the conserved J-encoded phenylalanine. In an earlier analysis of around 640 of the donors, sequences lacking an unambiguous match to a single V gene segment were excluded. In an earlier analysis of roughly 600 of the donors, a V segment was called functional when productive rearrangements were above 56.7%, and segregating when the standard deviation between donors exceeded 5%. A statistical classification framework was built to diagnose cytomegalovirus status from the catalog of TCR beta chain sequences. A later analysis assigned V and J genes by comparing TCR nucleotide sequences with IMGT/GENE-DB human TR gene sequences. In a later analysis, CDR3 sequences and most-parsimonious VDJ recombination scenarios were assigned using the TCRdist pipeline. In a later analysis, every TCR beta chain was defined by the combination of its CDR3 amino acid sequence and its V-gene family, and reads without a unique V-gene family were dropped. To address suspected cross-contamination and a sequencing artifact, a later analysis removed approximately 600 highly shared, low-generation-probability nucleotide sequences. A later analysis calculated a clonal expansion index for each public chain from normalized within-repertoire ranks of inferred template counts. In a later analysis, generation probabilities were computed using a VDJ recombination model fitted to out-of-frame rearrangements, and the results were checked against IGoR. A later analysis scored TCR-TCR, TCR-HLA and TCR-CMV co-occurrence with hypergeometric tests, applying a repertoire-size bias correction to TCR pairs. In a later analysis, false discovery rates were estimated by permuting HLA or CMV assignments 20 times. In a later analysis, co-occurring TCRs were grouped using DBSCAN, and TCRdist sequence similarity was added for clustering within HLA-allele-positive subsets. For co-occurrence clustering, repertoires with fewer than 30,000 or more than 120,000 public chains were excluded, along with about five repertoires with anomalous nucleotide sharing. Not all clones reach the TCRdb copy of this immuneACCESS table, which keeps in-frame sequences only. Checked studies attribute under half of the gap to unresolved V genes and leave the rest unexplained. V and J calls and clone size are as listed in that table; D and trimming were resolved from the DNA. The sample table contains approximately 120,000 clones; only one count was recorded for 80% of them. The ten largest clones represent 1.2% of the sample.

A word on this clone: Its binding antigen is unknown. Within one base of it there is no much larger clone, and no base qualities were kept.

The chain is made from TRBV30 and TRBJ2-5; matching of 5 bases hints at TRBD2 as the D gene. Input material: PBMCs. This clonotype was sampled from a female donor in good health and CMV-seronegative. The nucleotide sequence is given as TGTGCCTGGTCGCGGGTTCCTGAGACCCAGTACTTC. This gives the protein CAWSRVPETQYF.